These T cell receptor beta chains were read from a single sample in a study of shared clonotypes between healthy human individuals. Sequenced by immunoSEQ multiplex PCR; TCRdb stores in-frame clones only, minus some. The repertoire has about 2.4 million clones, under 95% of them found once; the top ten carry more than 0.35%. Sequencing input: naive CD4+ T cells from PBMCs. Receptor source: a man aged 18 to 29 in good health. Some clones in this sample may be carry-over from other donors' samples. Both conserved end residues are part of each CDR3. A D gene is named only where the DNA matches it firmly. Not every row has a clone size; where given, it reads once, few, many or a size class.

D gene	V gene	J gene	clone size	CDR3 protein	CDR3 DNA
TRBD2	TRBV28	TRBJ2-3	.	CASSLGDGGSSTDTQYF	TGTGCCAGCAGTTTGGGGGACGGGGGGTCTAGCACAGATACGCAGTATTTT
TRBD1	TRBV6-1	TRBJ1-1	.	CASKGTGSNTEAFF	TGTGCCAGCAAAGGGACAGGGAGTAACACTGAAGCTTTCTTT
.	TRBV2	TRBJ1-6	.	CASITESGTHSPLHF	TGTGCCAGCATTACCGAAAGTGGGACGCATTCACCCCTCCACTTT
TRBD2	TRBV5-1	TRBJ2-1	.	CASALEEGGPSEQFF	TGCGCCAGCGCCCTGGAGGAGGGAGGGCCCTCTGAGCAGTTCTTC
.	TRBV6-7	TRBJ2-7	.	CATGAVTSYEQYF	TGTGCCACGGGGGCGGTGACTTCCTACGAGCAGTACTTC
TRBD1	TRBV7-3	TRBJ2-5	.	CASSLTAGGAWETQYF	TGTGCCAGCAGCTTAACTGCAGGGGGCGCCTGGGAGACCCAGTACTTC
.	TRBV13	TRBJ2-2	.	CASSLRPWQNTGELFF	TGTGCCAGCAGCTTACGCCCTTGGCAAAACACCGGGGAGCTGTTTTTT
.	TRBV9	TRBJ1-1	few	CASSRENTEAFF	TGTGCCAGCTCCAGGGAAAACACTGAAGCTTTCTTT
.	TRBV4-1	TRBJ2-7	once	CASSRGQFYEQYF	TGCGCCAGCAGCCGTGGACAGTTCTACGAGCAGTACTTC
.	TRBV11-2	TRBJ1-1	.	CASSRQLNTEAFF	TGTGCCAGCAGTAGACAGTTGAACACTGAAGCTTTCTTT
.	TRBV25-1	TRBJ2-1	.	CASSEYGGGYNEQFF	TGTGCCAGCAGTGAATACGGGGGAGGTTACAATGAGCAGTTCTTC
.	TRBV9	TRBJ1-1	few	CASSRDTEAFF	TGTGCCAGCAGCCGAGACACTGAAGCTTTCTTT
TRBD2	TRBV4-1	TRBJ2-1	.	CASSQGIAGGSNEQFF	TGCGCCAGCAGCCAAGGGATAGCGGGAGGGTCAAATGAGCAGTTCTTC
.	TRBV7-2	TRBJ1-1	.	CASSLEAVGPEAFF	TGTGCCAGCAGCTTAGAAGCGGTGGGGCCTGAAGCTTTCTTT
TRBD1	TRBV6-6	TRBJ1-2	.	CASRDRQGVRSYGYTF	TGTGCCAGCAGGGATCGACAGGGAGTGAGGAGCTATGGCTACACCTTC
.	TRBV25-1	TRBJ2-7	.	CASSGGAVYEQYF	TGTGCCAGCAGTGGGGGGGCGGTCTACGAGCAGTACTTC
.	TRBV28	TRBJ1-5	once	CASSDRLTAGPQHF	TGTGCCAGCAGCGATCGCCTGACGGCCGGGCCCCAGCATTTT
TRBD2	TRBV15	TRBJ2-1	.	CATSRTRGGTSGYNEQFF	TGTGCCACCAGCAGAACCCGGGGGGGGACTAGCGGCTACAATGAGCAGTTCTTC
.	TRBV5-1	TRBJ1-1	.	CASSLPGASMNTEAFF	TGCGCCAGCAGCTTGCCAGGGGCGAGCATGAACACTGAAGCTTTCTTT
.	TRBV5-1	TRBJ1-6	.	CASSSGTPNSPLHF	TGCGCCAGCAGCTCCGGGACTCCAAACTCACCCCTCCACTTT
.	TRBV2	TRBJ1-1	.	CASSPERGLTEAFF	TGTGCCAGCAGTCCCGAACGGGGGCTCACTGAAGCTTTCTTT
.	TRBV7-9	TRBJ2-1	.	CASSLAKGNYNEQFF	TGTGCCAGCAGCTTAGCTAAAGGGAACTACAATGAGCAGTTCTTC
TRBD2	TRBV4-2	TRBJ2-7	.	CASSLTSGGEQYF	TGTGCCAGCAGCTTAACTAGCGGGGGCGAGCAGTACTTC
.	TRBV9	TRBJ2-2	once	CASSVAGQGNTGELFF	TGTGCCAGCAGCGTAGCTGGGCAGGGGAACACCGGGGAGCTGTTTTTT
.	TRBV6-5	TRBJ1-1	few	CASSSPLGPATEAFF	TGTGCCAGCAGCTCCCCCCTCGGCCCTGCGACTGAAGCTTTCTTT
.	TRBV18	TRBJ2-1	.	CASSPGNEQFF	TGTGCCAGCTCACCGGGAAATGAGCAGTTCTTC
.	TRBV21-1	TRBJ1-4	few	CASSKPPDRGNEKLFF	TGTGCCAGCAGCAAACCTCCGGACAGGGGAAATGAAAAACTGTTTTTT
.	TRBV5-4	TRBJ2-5	.	CASSGRTKETQYF	TGTGCCAGCAGCGGGAGGACGAAAGAGACCCAGTACTTC
.	TRBV6-1	TRBJ1-3	.	CASSEPGASSGNTIYF	TGTGCCAGCAGTGAACCGGGGGCTAGTTCTGGAAACACCATATATTTT
.	TRBV5-1	TRBJ2-1	.	CASMPFLAESYNEQFF	TGCGCCAGCATGCCCTTCTTGGCAGAATCCTACAATGAGCAGTTCTTC
.	TRBV6-6	TRBJ1-5	.	CASSPGGGYQPQHF	TGTGCCAGCAGTCCTGGGGGCGGATATCAGCCCCAGCATTTT
TRBD1	TRBV27	TRBJ2-7	.	CASRPDRRSYEQYF	TGTGCCAGCAGACCGGACAGGCGTTCCTACGAGCAGTACTTC
TRBD2	TRBV11-2	TRBJ2-3	.	CASSFTSGITDTQYF	TGTGCCAGCAGCTTCACTAGCGGGATCACAGATACGCAGTATTTT
TRBD2	TRBV5-1	TRBJ2-2	.	CASGTSGLNTGELFF	TGCGCCAGTGGGACTAGCGGCTTGAACACCGGGGAGCTGTTTTTT
TRBD2	TRBV18	TRBJ2-3	once	CASSSAGTSGSRWDTQYF	TGTGCCAGCTCATCCGCCGGGACTAGCGGGAGCCGGTGGGATACGCAGTATTTT
.	TRBV5-4	TRBJ2-7	.	CASSLASEYYEQYF	TGTGCCAGCAGCTTGGCCAGTGAGTATTACGAGCAGTACTTC
.	TRBV28	TRBJ2-1	.	CASSLRERNEQFF	TGTGCCAGCAGTCTCAGGGAGCGCAATGAGCAGTTCTTC
.	TRBV15	TRBJ1-2	.	CATSILGPYGYTF	TGTGCCACCAGCATCTTAGGCCCTTATGGCTACACCTTC
.	TRBV7-9	TRBJ1-1	.	CASSPEGQTEAFF	TGTGCCAGCAGCCCCGAGGGGCAGACCGAAGCTTTCTTT
.	TRBV7-2	TRBJ1-5	.	CASSLAGDQPQHF	TGTGCCAGCAGCCTCGCAGGGGATCAGCCCCAGCATTTT
.	TRBV6-1	TRBJ1-2	.	CASSEVIDNYGYTF	TGTGCCAGCAGTGAAGTGATTGATAACTATGGCTACACCTTC
.	TRBV7-9	TRBJ1-1	.	CASSPRRNTNTEAFF	TGTGCCAGCAGCCCCCGCCGGAACACGAACACTGAAGCTTTCTTT
.	TRBV19	TRBJ2-7	.	CASSILGKLYEQYF	TGTGCCAGTAGTATCCTAGGGAAACTCTACGAGCAGTACTTC
TRBD2	TRBV6-6	TRBJ2-1	.	CASSLGLAGENEQFF	TGTGCCAGCAGCCTAGGACTAGCGGGAGAGAATGAGCAGTTCTTC
TRBD1	TRBV14	TRBJ2-7	.	CASSQDLVRGTVPYEQYF	TGTGCCAGCAGCCAAGATCTGGTAAGGGGGACAGTGCCCTACGAGCAGTACTTC
.	TRBV28	TRBJ1-5	.	CASSLWVNQPQHF	TGTGCCAGCAGTTTGTGGGTTAATCAGCCCCAGCATTTT
.	TRBV5-1	TRBJ2-5	.	CASSLGGGETQYF	TGCGCCAGCAGCTTGGGTGGGGGAGAGACCCAGTACTTC
TRBD2	TRBV19	TRBJ2-2	once	CASSAFRLAGGPGTGELFF	TGTGCCAGTAGCGCTTTCCGACTAGCGGGAGGGCCAGGCACCGGGGAGCTGTTTTTT
TRBD2	TRBV19	TRBJ2-5	.	CASSIDSSGRAKTQYF	TGTGCCAGTAGTATAGACTCTAGCGGGAGGGCAAAGACCCAGTACTTC